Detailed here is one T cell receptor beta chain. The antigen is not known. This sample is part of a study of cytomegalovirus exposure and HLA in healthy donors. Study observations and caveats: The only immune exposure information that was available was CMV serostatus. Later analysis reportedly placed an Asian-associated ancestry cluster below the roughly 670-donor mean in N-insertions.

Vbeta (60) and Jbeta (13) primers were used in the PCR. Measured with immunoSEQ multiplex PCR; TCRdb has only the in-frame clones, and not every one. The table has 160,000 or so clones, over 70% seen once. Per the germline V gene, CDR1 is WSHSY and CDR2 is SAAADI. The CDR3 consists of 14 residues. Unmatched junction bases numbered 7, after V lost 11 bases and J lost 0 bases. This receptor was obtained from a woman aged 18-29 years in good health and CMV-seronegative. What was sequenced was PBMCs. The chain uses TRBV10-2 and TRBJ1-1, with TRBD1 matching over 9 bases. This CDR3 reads CAARTGDMNTEAFF. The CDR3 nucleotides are TGCGCCGCCAGGACAGGGGACATGAACACTGAAGCTTTCTTT.